Presented here are 9 T cell receptor beta chains from one specimen sequenced in a study of blood T cells in healthy people across ages. The use of a sample-barcoded 5' primer and a J-beta primer mix characterized a second PCR of 7 to 11 cycles. Via MiXCR, TCRdb re-called the 5' RACE reads, giving one row per CDR3 protein. The sample includes about 1.8 million distinct CDR3 sequences, roughly 50% of them seen just once. The material sequenced was blood. These receptors all stem from a woman in her 40s in good health.

This CDR3 is CSASLNSNEKLFF. CDR3 DNA sequence: TGCAGTGCTAGTCTTAACTCCAATGAAAAACTGTTTTTT. The chain uses TRBV20-1 and TRBJ1-4; D call uncertain. The V end was cut by 3 bases, the J end by 5 bases, with 10 bases between. CDR1 DFQATT and CDR2 SNEGSKA come from the germline V gene (reference sequence). CDR3 size: 13 residues.

The V and J genes are TRBV20-1 and TRBJ2-3; weak D call: TRBD2 (5 bases). In germline, CDR1 is DFQATT, CDR2 SNEGSKA (reference sequence). Trimming left V 0 bases short and J 9 bases short, with 19 bases between. The CDR3 has 15 amino acids. CDR3 bases: TGCAGTGCTAGAGAAGGGCTAGCCTGGGCCCAGACGCAGTATTTT. It codes for CSAREGLAWAQTQYF.

V is TRBV3-1 and J is TRBJ1-6; possibly TRBD1 for D (5 bases). Germline values: CDR1 LGHDT, CDR2 YNNKEL (reference sequence). The CDR3 extends over 15 amino acids. V dropped 0 bases and J dropped 6 bases, with 9 bases sitting between them. The CDR3 DNA reads TGTGCCAGCAGCCAAGAGGGACTTCGTAATTCACCCCTCCACTTT. Its translation is CASSQEGLRNSPLHF.

This clonotype has more than one count but fewer than ten. The gene calls are TRBV7-9 and TRBJ1-5, with 7 bases aligning to TRBD1. In germline, CDR1 is SEHNR, CDR2 FQNEAQ (reference sequence). The CDR3 extends over 18 amino acids. V shed 1 base, J shed 2 bases, and the junction held 11 bases outside the gene matches. Here the CDR3 reads CASSLGRARGNGNQPQHF. CDR3 coding DNA: TGTGCCAGCAGCTTAGGTCGGGCCAGGGGGAATGGCAATCAGCCCCAGCATTTT. The variable domain in full, completed from reference TRBV7-9 and TRBJ1-5, reads DTGVSQNPRHKITKRGQNVTFRCDPISEHNRLYWYRQTLGQGPEFLTYFQNEAQLEKSRLLSDRFSAERPKGSFSTLEIQRTEQGDSAMYLCASSLGRARGNGNQPQHFGDGTRLSIL.

This clonotype was counted between two and nine times. The V and J genes are TRBV7-6 and TRBJ1-4; D gene uncertain. In germline, CDR1 is SGHVS, CDR2 FNYEAQ. The CDR3 is made up of 13 amino acids. V lost 5 bases to trimming and J lost 11 bases, with 15 bases between them. CDR3 loop: CASSQAESGKLFF. CDR3 coding DNA: TGTGCCAGCAGCCAGGCAGAGTCCGGGAAACTGTTTTTT. Based on the CDR3 plus reference TRBV7-6 and TRBJ1-4, the full variable domain is GAGVSQSPRYKVTKRGQDVALRCDPISGHVSLYWYRQALGQGPEFLTYFNYEAQQDKSGLPNDRFSAERPEGSISTLTIQRTEQRDSAMYRCASSQAESGKLFFGSGTQLSVL.

The chain couples TRBV11-2 to TRBJ2-7; TRBD1 might be the D (6 bases). Germline V gene lookup returns CDR1 SGHAT and CDR2 FQNNGV. The V end was cut by 7 bases, the J end by 3 bases, with 16 bases between. The CDR3 covers 14 residues. The CDR3 coding sequence is TGTGCCAGCAACCCGACAGGACCCAACTACGAGCAGTACTTC. This translates into CASNPTGPNYEQYF.

This clonotype was seen only a few times. The chain links TRBV20-1 to TRBJ2-3; D call uncertain. V shed 5 bases and J shed 4 bases, with 4 bases lying between them. Germline V CDR1 and CDR2: DFQATT, SNEGSKA (reference sequence). The CDR3 runs to 10 residues. The CDR3 DNA is TGCAGTGCTGCCTCAGATACGCAGTATTTT. It translates to CSAASDTQYF.

V is TRBV9 and J is TRBJ2-5; D remains unclear. CDR3 size: 15 residues. The V end lost 2 bases, the J end lost 0 bases, and 11 bases lay between the germline ends. In germline, CDR1 is SGDLS, CDR2 YYNGEE. The CDR3 here is CASSVSGSYQETQYF. DNA of the CDR3: TGTGCCAGCAGCGTGTCCGGGTCCTACCAAGAGACCCAGTACTTC.

This clonotype was seen more than once but under ten times. The chain combines TRBV6-6 with TRBJ2-7; tentatively, D is TRBD1 or TRBD2 (6 bases each). The CDR3 is 14 amino acids. The V end lost 5 bases, the J end lost 5 bases, and 16 bases lay between the germline ends. From germline, CDR1 is MNHNY and CDR2 SVGAGI (reference sequence). The CDR3 region has the DNA TGTGCCAGCAGTCGAGGGGGGATCGGCGACGAGCAGTACTTC. Protein sequence: CASSRGGIGDEQYF.